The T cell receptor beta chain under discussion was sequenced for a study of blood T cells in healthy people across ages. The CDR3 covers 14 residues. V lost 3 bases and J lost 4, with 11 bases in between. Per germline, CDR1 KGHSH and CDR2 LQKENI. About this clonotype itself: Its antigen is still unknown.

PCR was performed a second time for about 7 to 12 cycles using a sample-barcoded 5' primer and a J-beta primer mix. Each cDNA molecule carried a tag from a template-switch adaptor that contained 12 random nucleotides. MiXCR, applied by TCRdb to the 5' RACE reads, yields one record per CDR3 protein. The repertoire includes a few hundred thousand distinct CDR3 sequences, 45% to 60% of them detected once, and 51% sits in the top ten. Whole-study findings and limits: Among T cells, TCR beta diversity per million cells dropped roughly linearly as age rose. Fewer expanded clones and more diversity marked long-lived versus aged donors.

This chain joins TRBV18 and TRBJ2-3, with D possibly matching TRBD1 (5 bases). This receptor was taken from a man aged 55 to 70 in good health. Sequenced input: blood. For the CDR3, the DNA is TGTGCCAGCTCACCTGGGGCCCGGGCAGATACGCAGTATTTT. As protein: CASSPGARADTQYF.